This TCR beta chain emerged from a study of molecular identifiers for immune sequencing clone quantification. Comment on this clonotype: Its cognate antigen is unknown. One end of the junction varies from germline; a read error may be responsible.

The use of previously described methods and listed TCR primers produced the bulk TCR libraries. A single record per CDR3 protein comes from TCRdb applying MiXCR to the PCR reads. The sample has some 590,000 distinct CDR3 sequences, about 25% seen once. The CDR3 has 16 amino acids. Looked up from germline, CDR1 is MNHEY and CDR2 is SVGAGI. Sorted naive CD8 T cells were those defined as CD8+CD4-CCR7+CD45RA+. Study outcomes and limitations: Jurkat TCR RNA spiked in from one cell (amid 800,000 to 1,000,000 naive cells) was reportedly detectable. Naive cells had under 1% of molecules in clones above 20 RNA copies, effectors over 99%.

The J gene is TRBJ2-7, the V gene TRBV6-5; the match to TRBD2 covers 12 bases. Sequencing input: naive CD8+ T cells from blood, with Jurkat cell RNA spiked in. Subset described: FACS-sorted CD8+CD4-CCR7+CD45RA+ naive T cells. The receptor comes from a human donor in good health. Some libraries in this study had Jurkat cell RNA spiked in. The CDR3: CASSYPLTSGSYAQYF. CDR3 DNA sequence: TGTGCCAGCAGTTACCCCCTGACTAGCGGGAGCTACGCGCAGTACTTC.